This entry lists 18 T cell receptor beta chains sequenced from one sample in a study of T cells in Graves' hyperthyroidism and ophthalmopathy. From RNA transcripts, TCR beta CDR3 regions were amplified. The TCR CDR3 first-round RT-PCR relied on the HTBI primer set. TCRdb re-analysed the multiplex PCR reads in MiXCR, keeping a single row per CDR3 protein. The table records about 640,000 distinct CDR3 sequences, about 20% of them present only once. The sequenced sample consisted of blood. Receptors originate from a man aged 25 to 45 with Graves' ophthalmopathy.

The chain uses TRBV6-2 or TRBV6-3 and TRBJ2-7, with a tentative D call TRBD2 (5 bases). The length of the CDR3 is 14 residues. Between the trimmed V and J ends, which lost 6 bases and 2 bases, there was a span of 14 bases. Germline CDR1 and CDR2: MNHEY and SVGEGT. CDR3 sequence reads: CASRPSGYTYEQYF. Here the CDR3 DNA reads TGTGCCAGCAGGCCCAGCGGCTATACCTACGAGCAGTACTTC.

Regarding this clonotype: A read error may be the cause here, since a much bigger clone is one base away. J is TRBJ1-1 and V is TRBV27; 11 bases agree with TRBD1. The CDR3 has 15 residues. CDR1 and CDR2 from the germline V gene are MNHEY and SMNVEV (reference sequence). The CDR3 protein is CTSSSGQGGNTEAFF. CDR3 DNA sequence: TGTACCAGCAGTTCGGGACAGGGGGGGAACACTGAAGCTTTCTTT.

The V call is TRBV20-1, the J call TRBJ1-4, with D unresolved. Deletions cut 3 bases from V and 8 bases from J, with 13 bases between. The CDR3 totals 13 residues. CDR1 DFQATT and CDR2 SNEGSKA come from the germline V gene (reference sequence). CDR3 loop: CSARGRFGEKLFF. CDR3 nucleotide sequence: TGCAGTGCTAGGGGTCGCTTTGGGGAAAAACTGTTTTTT.

As for this clonotype: At one boundary the junction diverges from the germline segment, which might be a read error. This chain uses TRBV29-1 with TRBJ1-2; D gene unclear. CDR1 and CDR2 from the germline V gene are SQVTM and ANQGSEA. CDR3 length equals 8 residues. This CDR3 is CSGGPFSF. DNA for the CDR3: TGCAGCGGCGGGCCGTTCTCCTTC.

The V and J genes are TRBV6-1 and TRBJ2-5; D is tentatively TRBD1 or TRBD2 (6 bases each). Trimming cost V 4 bases and J 1 base, with 13 bases left between them. Per germline, CDR1 MNHNS and CDR2 SASEGT. The CDR3 runs 15 residues. CDR3 loop: CASSVGRGAQETQYF. CDR3 sequence (DNA): TGTGCCAGCAGTGTTGGTAGGGGGGCCCAAGAGACCCAGTACTTC.

This clonotype was observed a few times. The rearrangement uses TRBV7-7 and TRBJ2-5; D may be TRBD1 (7 bases). CDR1 and CDR2 from the germline V gene are SSHAT and FNYEAQ (reference sequence). The length of the CDR3 is 12 residues. CDR3 loop: CASGDRVQTQYF. CDR3 nucleotide sequence: TGTGCTAGCGGTGACAGGGTGCAGACCCAGTACTTC.

This clonotype was counted a few times. This chain uses TRBV14 with TRBJ2-7; possibly TRBD2 for D (6 bases). V was trimmed by 3 bases and J by 4 bases, leaving 10 bases between them. CDR3 length equals 13 residues. Germline CDR1 and CDR2: SGHDN and FVKESK. CDR3 sequence (DNA): TGTGCCAGCAGCCAGGGGGAGGATTACGAGCAGTACTTC. It yields the protein CASSQGEDYEQYF.

The V call is TRBV20-1, the J call TRBJ1-1, with 8 bases lining up with TRBD1. The CDR3 has 14 amino acids. The germline V gene has CDR1 DFQATT and CDR2 SNEGSKA (reference sequence). V lost 4 bases to trimming and J lost 2 bases; unmatched junction nucleotides: 6. The chain's CDR3 is CSATDRGTNTEAFF. DNA for the CDR3: TGCAGTGCTACCGACAGGGGAACTAACACTGAAGCTTTCTTT.

The table lists this clonotype with many counts. The chain uses TRBV28 and TRBJ2-1; 11 bases agree with TRBD2. The V and J ends lost 7 bases and 2 bases, in that order; junction bases with no gene match: 7. Germline V gene data show CDR1 as MDHEN and CDR2 as SYDVKM. This CDR3 comprises 16 residues. This CDR3 is CASILIAGGPYNEQFF. The CDR3 DNA is TGTGCCAGCATCCTTATAGCGGGAGGGCCCTACAATGAGCAGTTCTTC.

The CDR3 spells CASDIAGGDYEQYF. The CDR3 nucleotides read TGTGCCAGCGATATAGCGGGAGGGGACTACGAGCAGTACTTC. This chain uses TRBV7-9 with TRBJ2-7, with TRBD2 matching over 11 bases. CDR1 and CDR2 from the germline V gene are SEHNR and FQNEAQ (reference sequence). The length of the CDR3 is 14 residues. The V gene end was trimmed by 8 bases and the J gene end by 3 bases; junction bases not matched to a gene: 6. The full variable domain, completed using reference TRBV7-9 and TRBJ2-7, is DTGVSQNPRHKITKRGQNVTFRCDPISEHNRLYWYRQTLGQGPEFLTYFQNEAQLEKSRLLSDRFSAERPKGSFSTLEIQRTEQGDSAMYLCASDIAGGDYEQYFGPGTRLTVT.

This clonotype has a count of ten or more. The genes are TRBV30 and TRBJ2-1, with 10 nucleotides matching TRBD2. Germline V gene lookup returns CDR1 GTSNPN and CDR2 SVGIG (reference sequence). The CDR3 is made up of 16 amino acids. V lost 0 bases, J lost 6 bases, and 8 bases stayed unmatched. The CDR3 loop is CAWSVLAGWGGNEQFF. The CDR3 bases are TGTGCCTGGAGTGTACTAGCGGGGTGGGGGGGCAATGAGCAGTTCTTC.

This clonotype has just a few counts. This chain links TRBV4-1 with TRBJ2-3; the match to TRBD2 covers 10 bases. Germline V gene data show CDR1 as MGHRA and CDR2 as YSYEKL. V lost 5 bases to trimming and J lost 5 bases; unmatched junction nucleotides: 13. The CDR3 sequence is 17 residues long. The CDR3 DNA reads as TGCGCCAGCAGCGCTAGCGGGAGACTTCCCCCCGAAGATACGCAGTATTTT. Its translation is CASSASGRLPPEDTQYF.

This clonotype was seen repeatedly, ten times or more. V and J are TRBV12-3 or TRBV12-4 and TRBJ2-3; D gene unclear. CDR3 size: 15 residues. The V end was cut by 7 bases, the J end by 1 base, with 15 bases between. The CDR3, as DNA: TGTGCCAGCATCCTAGGGTCCGGGCGCACAGATACGCAGTATTTT. Protein: CASILGSGRTDTQYF.

Of note for this clonotype: The CDR3 ends on some other residue instead of the conserved phenylalanine or tryptophan, so this is likely a read error. The chain carries TRBV5-5 and TRBJ2-5; TRBD2 is a possible D gene (6 bases). CDR3 length equals 15 residues. With 0 bases removed from V and 3 bases from J, the gap between germline ends came to 12 bases. Germline CDR1 and CDR2: SGHKS and YYEKEE (reference sequence). In nucleotides, the CDR3 is TGTGCCAGCAGCTTGGAGGTGAGGGAGGAAGAGACCCAGTACCTC. It specifies CASSLEVREEETQYL.

The chain employs TRBV11-2 and TRBJ2-1, with a weak D call TRBD2 (6 bases). CDR1 and CDR2 from the germline V gene are SGHAT and FQNNGV. V was shortened by 3 bases and J by 1 base, with 10 bases between the two germline ends. This CDR3 contains 15 residues. This chain's CDR3 is CASSLGLESYNEQFF. The CDR3 DNA reads TGTGCCAGCAGCTTGGGACTCGAGTCCTACAATGAGCAGTTCTTC.

This clonotype appeared many times. The J gene is TRBJ2-1, the V gene TRBV20-1; D tentatively reads TRBD1 or TRBD2 (5 bases each). Germline values: CDR1 DFQATT, CDR2 SNEGSKA (reference sequence). The CDR3 has 15 residues. V lost 0 bases and J lost 3, with 12 bases in between. The CDR3 DNA sequence: TGCAGTGCTAGAGATATGGGGACGGTCTACAATGAGCAGTTCTTC. Encoded protein: CSARDMGTVYNEQFF.

In this sample, this clonotype turned up a few times. This chain joins TRBV29-1 and TRBJ1-1; no clear D. Germline V gene sequence: CDR1 SQVTM, CDR2 ANQGSEA. V gave up 4 bases and J gave up 0 bases, with 9 bases separating them. The CDR3 length is 13 residues. CDR3 loop: CSVARELNTEAFF. Written as DNA, the CDR3 is TGCAGCGTTGCGAGAGAACTGAACACTGAAGCTTTCTTT.

V gene TRBV3-1 combines with J gene TRBJ2-2, with TRBD2 identical over 15 bases. Losses at the gene ends were 4 bases for V and 7 bases for J; bases not matched to a gene: 7. Per germline, CDR1 LGHDT and CDR2 YNNKEL (reference sequence). The CDR3 runs 17 residues. The CDR3 reads CASSRTSGRAGGGELFF. In DNA form, the CDR3 reads TGTGCCAGCAGCCGGACTAGCGGGAGGGCCGGGGGCGGGGAGCTGTTTTTT.